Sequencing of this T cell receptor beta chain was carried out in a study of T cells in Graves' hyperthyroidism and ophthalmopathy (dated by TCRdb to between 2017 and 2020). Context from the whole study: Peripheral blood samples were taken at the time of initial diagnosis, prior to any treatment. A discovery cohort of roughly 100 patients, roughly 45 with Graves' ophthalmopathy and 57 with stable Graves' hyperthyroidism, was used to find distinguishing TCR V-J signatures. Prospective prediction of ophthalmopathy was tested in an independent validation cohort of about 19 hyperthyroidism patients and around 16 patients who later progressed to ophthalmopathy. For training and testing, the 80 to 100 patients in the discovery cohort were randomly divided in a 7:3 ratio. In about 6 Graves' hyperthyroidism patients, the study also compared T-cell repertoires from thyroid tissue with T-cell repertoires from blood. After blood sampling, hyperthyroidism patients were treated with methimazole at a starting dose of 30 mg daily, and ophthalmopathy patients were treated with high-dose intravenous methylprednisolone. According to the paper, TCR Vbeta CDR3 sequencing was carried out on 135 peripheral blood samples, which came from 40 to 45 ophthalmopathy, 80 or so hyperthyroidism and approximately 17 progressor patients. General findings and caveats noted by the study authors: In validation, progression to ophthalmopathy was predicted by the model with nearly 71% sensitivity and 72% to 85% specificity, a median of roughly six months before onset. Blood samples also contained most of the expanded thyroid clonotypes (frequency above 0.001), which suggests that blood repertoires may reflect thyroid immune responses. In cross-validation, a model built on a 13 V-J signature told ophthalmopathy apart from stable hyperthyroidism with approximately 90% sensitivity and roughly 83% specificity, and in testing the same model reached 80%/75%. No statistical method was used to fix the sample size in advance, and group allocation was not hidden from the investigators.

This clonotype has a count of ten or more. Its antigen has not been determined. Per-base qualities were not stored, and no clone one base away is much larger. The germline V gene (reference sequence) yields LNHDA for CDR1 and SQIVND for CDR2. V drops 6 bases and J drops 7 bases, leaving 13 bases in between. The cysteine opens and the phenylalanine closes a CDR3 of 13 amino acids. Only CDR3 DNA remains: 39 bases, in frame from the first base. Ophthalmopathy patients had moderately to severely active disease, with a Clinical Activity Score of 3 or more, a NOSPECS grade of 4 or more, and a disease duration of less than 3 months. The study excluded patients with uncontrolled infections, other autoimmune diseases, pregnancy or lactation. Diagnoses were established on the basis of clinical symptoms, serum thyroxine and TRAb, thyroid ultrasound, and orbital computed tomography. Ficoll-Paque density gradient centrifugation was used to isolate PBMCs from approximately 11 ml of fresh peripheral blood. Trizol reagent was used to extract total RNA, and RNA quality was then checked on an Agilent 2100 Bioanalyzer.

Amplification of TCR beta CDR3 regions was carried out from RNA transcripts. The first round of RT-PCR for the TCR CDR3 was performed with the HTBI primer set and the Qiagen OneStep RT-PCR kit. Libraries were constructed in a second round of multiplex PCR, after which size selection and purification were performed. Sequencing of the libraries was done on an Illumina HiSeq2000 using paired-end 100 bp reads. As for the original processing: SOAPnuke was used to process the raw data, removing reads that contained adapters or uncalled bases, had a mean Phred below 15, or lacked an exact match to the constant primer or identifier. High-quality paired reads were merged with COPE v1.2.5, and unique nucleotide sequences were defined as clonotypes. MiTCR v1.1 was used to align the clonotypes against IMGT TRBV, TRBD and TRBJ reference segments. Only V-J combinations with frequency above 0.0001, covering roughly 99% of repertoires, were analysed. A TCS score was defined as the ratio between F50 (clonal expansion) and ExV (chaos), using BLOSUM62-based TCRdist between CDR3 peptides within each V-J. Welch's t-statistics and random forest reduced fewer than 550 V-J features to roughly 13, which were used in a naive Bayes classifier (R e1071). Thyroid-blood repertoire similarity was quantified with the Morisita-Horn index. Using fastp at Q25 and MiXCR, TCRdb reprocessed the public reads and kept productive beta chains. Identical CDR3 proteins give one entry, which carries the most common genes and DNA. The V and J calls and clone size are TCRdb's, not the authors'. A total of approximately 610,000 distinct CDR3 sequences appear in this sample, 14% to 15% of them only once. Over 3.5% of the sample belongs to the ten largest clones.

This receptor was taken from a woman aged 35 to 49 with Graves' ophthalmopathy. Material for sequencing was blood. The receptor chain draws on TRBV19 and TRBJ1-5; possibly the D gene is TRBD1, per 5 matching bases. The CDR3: CASSSIGGQPQHF. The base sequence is TGTGCCAGTAGCAGCATCGGGGGACAGCCCCAGCATTTT.